This TCR beta chain appears in the sequencing data of a study of shared clonotypes between healthy human individuals. Trimming took off 6 bases at V and 0 bases at J, with 10 bases between the two ends. The CDR3 has 14 residues. Looked up from germline, CDR1 is MNHNY and CDR2 is SVGAGI (reference sequence). A deep-level run was used for the assay. Every immunoSEQ plate was one replicate of a subset's evenly spread DNA. The repertoire was sequenced with immunoSEQ multiplex PCR; TCRdb's copy has only in-frame clones and lacks some. In the table there are some 2,100,000 clones, roughly 95% of which are singletons. Negatively enriched CD4+ T cells were divided by CD45RA into naive and memory.

The receptor's source is a man aged 18 to 29 in good health. The chain recombines TRBV6-6 with TRBJ2-3; D is undetermined. The sample was naive CD4+ T cells sorted from blood. Specified subset: CD45RA+ positively selected. The CDR3 spells CASRVHASTDTQYF. The CDR3 bases are TGTGCCAGCAGAGTACACGCTAGCACAGATACGCAGTATTTT.